This T cell receptor (beta chain) came from a study of shared clonotypes between healthy human individuals. Study-wide results and caveats: What rarefaction showed was incomplete sorted-subset sequencing despite large depth. An effect of sequencing depth on clonotype sharing among donors was expected. What limited the represented genetic and exposure-history diversity was the small number of donors.

Generated by immunoSEQ multiplex PCR, the TCRdb table keeps only in-frame clones and is missing some. The sample lists some 2,500,000 clones; 80% to 95% were seen once. Remarks on this clone: Its antigen is undetermined.

CDR1 is LNHDA and CDR2 is SQIVND in the germline V gene (reference sequence). CDR3 size: 16 residues. Deletions cut 3 bases from V and 5 bases from J, with 19 bases between. Study donors comprised healthy, HIV-negative adults devoid of recent acute infection or vaccination. This chain links TRBV19 with TRBJ2-5; maybe TRBD1 (7 bases). This clonotype was obtained from a man younger than 30 in good health. Some clones in this sample may be carry-over from other donors' samples. The sample comprised naive CD4+ T cells from PBMCs. Subset indicated: CD45RA+ positively selected. CDR3 sequence reads: CASSMLGGGIGETQYF. CDR3 nucleotides: TGTGCCAGTAGTATGTTAGGGGGCGGGATCGGGGAGACCCAGTACTTC.